The entry below describes one T cell receptor beta chain. The antigen is not known. The time point was: patch test 1, 2 weeks after DPC sensitization. Treatment indicated: therapeutic diphenylcyclopropenone sensitization with weekly scalp DPC. Non-pregnant alopecia patients aged 18 to 70, suitable for DPC therapy. These data originate in a study of human T cells and chemical hapten exposure. The wider study: DPC at 2% was the sensitizing agent, placed on approximately 2 cm by approximately 2 cm of upper inner arm skin. Patients' scalps got diphenylcyclopropenone weekly throughout the approximately 23-week study. Findings and caveats of the study: There were significantly more large CDR3 similarity clusters among expanded TCRs than among controls.

TCRdb used MiXCR to reprocess the RACE reads, holding one entry per CDR3 protein. The sample contains about 360,000 distinct CDR3 sequences, more than 4.5% of which appear only once. Germline assignment: CDR1 LGHDT and CDR2 YNNKEL (reference sequence). The CDR3 covers 16 residues. V trimming: 3 bases; J trimming: 5 bases; junction bases outside the gene matches: 11. This sequence originates from a woman aged 50 to 60 with alopecia areata. Some clones in this sample may be carry-over from other donors' samples. The material sequenced was whole blood, taken in connection with sensitization to the hapten diphenylcyclopropenone (DPC). The V call is TRBV3-1, the J call TRBJ2-3, with 7 bases identical to TRBD2. The CDR3 protein is CASSQSFQRGGDTQYF. CDR3 nucleotide sequence: TGTGCCAGCAGCCAGAGTTTCCAGCGGGGAGGAGATACGCAGTATTTT.